One sample yielded the 10 T cell receptor beta chains listed below, sequenced in a study of cytomegalovirus exposure and HLA in healthy donors. The PCR had 60 Vbeta and 13 Jbeta primers. Some clones are missing from TCRdb's copy, which holds only in-frame ones; the method was immunoSEQ multiplex PCR. The profile covers 95,000 to 150,000 clones, with more than 60% appearing a single time and approximately 2.5% taken by the ten largest. The specimen sequenced was PBMCs. The receptors were sampled from a woman in her thirties or forties in good health and CMV-seropositive.

The chain recombines TRBV7-9 with TRBJ1-1; 8 bases are shared with TRBD1. The CDR3 has 15 residues. CDR1 and CDR2 from the germline V gene are SEHNR and FQNEAQ (reference sequence). J was trimmed by 3 bases and V by 5 bases; bases with no gene match: 8. The CDR3, as DNA: TGTGCCAGCAGCACCCGACAGGGGTGGGACACTGAAGCTTTCTTT. It yields the protein CASSTRQGWDTEAFF. The full variable domain, in which reference TRBV7-9 and TRBJ1-1 provide the parts outside the CDR3, is DTGVSQNPRHKITKRGQNVTFRCDPISEHNRLYWYRQTLGQGPEFLTYFQNEAQLEKSRLLSDRFSAERPKGSFSTLEIQRTEQGDSAMYLCASSTRQGWDTEAFFGQGTRLTVV.

The chain couples TRBV19 to TRBJ1-2; D not resolved. V gave up 10 bases and J gave up 8 bases, with 14 bases separating them. This CDR3 spans 11 amino acids. The germline V gene encodes CDR1 LNHDA and CDR2 SQIVND (reference sequence). The CDR3 DNA reads TGTGCCACCTGGAGGGTTTTAGGCTACACCTTC. Its translation: CATWRVLGYTF.

This chain's CDR3 is CASSPGQGTTGELFF. The DNA for the CDR3 is TGTGCCAGCTCCCCGGGACAGGGTACCACCGGGGAGCTGTTTTTT. This chain links TRBV2 with TRBJ2-2, with 9 bases aligning to TRBD1. The CDR3 covers 15 residues. Losses at the gene ends were 8 bases for V and 4 bases for J; bases not matched to a gene: 8. The germline CDR1 and CDR2 sequences are SNHLY and FYNNEI.

The chain has TRBV2 and TRBJ2-1, with D perhaps TRBD2 (5 bases). The CDR3 runs 17 residues. Per germline, CDR1 SNHLY and CDR2 FYNNEI. The germline V and J ends were trimmed by 6 bases and 8 bases, with 26 bases remaining between them. As DNA, the CDR3 is TGTGCCAGCAGGGTCGCCCTTCAAGGGCTAGCAGCCTATGAGCAGTTCTTC. This encodes CASRVALQGLAAYEQFF. Drawing the rest from reference TRBV2 and TRBJ2-1, the complete variable domain is EPEVTQTPSHQVTQMGQEVILRCVPISNHLYFYWYRQILGQKVEFLVSFYNNEISEKSEIFDDQFSVERPDGSNFTLKIRSTKLEDSAMYFCASRVALQGLAAYEQFFGPGTRLTVL.

CDR3 nucleotides: TGCGCCAGCAGCTTGGTAGGGGGAAGCTCCTACAATGAGCAGTTCTTC. Translation gives CASSLVGGSSYNEQFF. The chain uses TRBV5-1 and TRBJ2-1; perhaps TRBD1 as D (6 bases). The V gene lost 0 bases and the J gene lost 0 bases, with 10 bases spanning the gap. Germline CDR1 and CDR2: SGHRS and YFSETQ. CDR3 size: 16 residues.

This clone was observed a single time. The genes are TRBV6-6 and TRBJ2-5; 14 nucleotides line up with TRBD2. The V segment lost 3 bases and the J segment 5 bases; nucleotides outside the gene matches: 2. Germline V CDR1 and CDR2: MNHNY, SVGAGI (reference sequence). The CDR3 loop spans 15 amino acids. CDR3 sequence reads: CASSYRTSGRETQYF. DNA of the CDR3: TGTGCCAGCAGTTATAGGACTAGCGGGAGGGAGACCCAGTACTTC.

The gene calls are TRBV19 and TRBJ1-2; unclear D gene. In germline, CDR1 is LNHDA, CDR2 SQIVND (reference sequence). V was pared by 5 bases and J by 0 bases, with 13 bases between. The CDR3 is 15 amino acids. DNA of the CDR3: TGTGCCAGTAGTGTCAGGAACCCGACTAACTATGGCTACACCTTC. It specifies CASSVRNPTNYGYTF.

This clone was observed a few times. The chain has TRBV7-9 and TRBJ1-1; weak D call: TRBD1 (5 bases). Germline V gene lookup returns CDR1 SEHNR and CDR2 FQNEAQ (reference sequence). Trimming stripped 1 base from V and 1 base from J, with 13 bases between. This CDR3 has 16 residues. The CDR3 loop is CASSLGTGRGNTEAFF. The CDR3 DNA reads as TGTGCCAGCAGCTTAGGAACGGGGCGGGGGAACACTGAAGCTTTCTTT.

A word on this clone: An end of the junction differs from the germline gene, which may be a read error. CDR3 bases: TGTGCCAGCAGCTTTTTTAGCGGCACCTACAATGGGCAGTTCTTC. Translation gives CASSFFSGTYNGQFF. The chain joins TRBV7-2 to TRBJ2-1, with D possibly TRBD2 on 6 matching bases. This CDR3 is built from 15 residues. Germline lookup yields CDR1 SGHTA and CDR2 FQGNSA.

The chain joins TRBV15 to TRBJ2-7; TRBD1 agrees at 10 bases. This CDR3 has 15 amino acids. The germline V gene encodes CDR1 LNHNV and CDR2 YYDKDF (reference sequence). With 5 bases clipped from V and 7 bases from J, the junction kept 11 bases outside the gene matches. CDR3 protein: CATSRGGGQGSEQYF. The DNA of the CDR3 is TGTGCCACCAGCCGAGGGGGGGGACAGGGGAGTGAGCAGTACTTC. Filled out from reference TRBV15 and TRBJ2-7, the complete variable domain reads DAMVIQNPRYQVTQFGKPVTLSCSQTLNHNVMYWYQQKSSQAPKLLFHYYDKDFNNEADTPDNFQSRRPNTSFCFLDIRSPGLGDTAMYLCATSRGGGQGSEQYFGPGTRLTVT.